The rows below give T cell receptor beta chains drawn from one sample of a study of response to subunit inactivated influenza vaccine. Each CDR3 protein gets one entry after TCRdb re-called the RT-PCR reads with MiXCR. The sample holds over 450,000 distinct CDR3 sequences, about an eighth seen once. Sequenced material: PBMCs from blood, taken 45 days after vaccination. The receptors come from a man aged 50-60 years who received an inactivated influenza vaccine. Both conserved end residues are part of each CDR3. D genes are given only for firm matches. Size is omitted from some rows. Given values are once, few, many or a class for expanded clones.

>.|.|TRBV7-6|TRBJ2-2
TGTGCCAGCAGCTTAGTTCCGGATATGACCGGGGAGCTGTTTTTT
CASSLVPDMTGELFF
>.|.|TRBV7-3|TRBJ2-1
TGTGCCAGCAGCTTAACCGGGACGGGCAATGAGCAGTTCTTC
CASSLTGTGNEQFF
>.|TRBD2|TRBV20-1|TRBJ2-1
TGCAGTGCTAGAGAGGGACTAGCGCTATACAATGAGCAGTTCTTC
CSAREGLALYNEQFF
>few|.|TRBV29-1|TRBJ2-3
TGCAGCGTTACGGGGGGCCTCACAGATACGCAGTATTTT
CSVTGGLTDTQYF
>.|TRBD2|TRBV12-3/TRBV12-4|TRBJ2-1
TGTGCCAGCAGACCAGAGGGACTAGCGGGAGTCCCTGAGCAGTTCTTC
CASRPEGLAGVPEQFF
>few|.|TRBV15|TRBJ2-5
TGTGCCACCAGCAACACCGGATTTCTACAGGGGCGGGGCGAGGAGACCCAGTACTTC
CATSNTGFLQGRGEETQYF
>few|TRBD1|TRBV7-3|TRBJ2-2
TGTGCCAGCAGCTGGGGGACAGCGAACACCGGGGAGCTGTTTTTT
CASSWGTANTGELFF
>.|TRBD1|TRBV6-5|TRBJ2-2
TGTGCCAGCAGTTCTCAACAGGGGCTCGGCGGGGAGCTGTTTTTT
CASSSQQGLGGELFF
>.|TRBD1|TRBV7-2|TRBJ2-1
TGTGCCAGCAGCCGGACAGGGTTTCGGGAATACAATGAGCAGTTCTTC
CASSRTGFREYNEQFF
>few|TRBD1|TRBV5-5|TRBJ2-5
TGTGCCAGCAGCCACCTCACTTGGACAGGGGGGAGGAAGACCCAGTACTTC
CASSHLTWTGGRKTQYF
>few|TRBD2|TRBV15|TRBJ2-5
TGTGCCACCAGCAGAGTCCTAGCGGAGCCCTGGGAGACCCAGTACTTC
CATSRVLAEPWETQYF
>.|.|TRBV5-6|TRBJ2-3
TGTGCCAGCAGCTCAGTAGGTAAAACAGATACGCAGTATTTT
CASSSVGKTDTQYF
>.|TRBD1|TRBV11-2|TRBJ2-1
TGTGCCAGCAGCTTTCAACCGGGACAGGGGGCAAGGCACAATGAGCAGTTCTTC
CASSFQPGQGARHNEQFF
>many|.|TRBV3-1|TRBJ1-1
TGTGCCAGCAGCCGGAAGGGGAACACTGAAGCTTTCTTT
CASSRKGNTEAFF
>.|.|TRBV5-5|TRBJ2-1
TGTGCCAGCAGCTTGCCCCCCGCGAGCTCCTACAATGAGCAGTTCTTC
CASSLPPASSYNEQFF
>.|.|TRBV28|TRBJ2-5
TGTGCCAGCAGTACCGACTTGCGAGAGACCCAGTACTTC
CASSTDLRETQYF
>.|TRBD1|TRBV20-1|TRBJ1-4
TGCAGTGCGGAGACAGGGGGCCGGATCAGAGAAAAACTGTTTTTT
CSAETGGRIREKLFF
>few|.|TRBV7-8|TRBJ2-3
TGTGCCAGCAGCCAAGACCCTAGTACGCAGTATTTT
CASSQDPSTQYF
>few|.|TRBV12-3/TRBV12-4|TRBJ2-3
TGTGCCAGCAGCAGACGCGAATTCACAGATACGCAGTATTTT
CASSRREFTDTQYF
>.|.|TRBV12-3/TRBV12-4|TRBJ1-1
TGTGCCAGCAGGTCGGAGGGCGGTGAAGCTTTCTTT
CASRSEGGEAFF
>.|TRBD1|TRBV4-3|TRBJ2-7
TGCGCCAGCAGCCAAGATAGGGACAGTCCCCCGGGGGAGCAGTACTTC
CASSQDRDSPPGEQYF
>few|.|TRBV18|TRBJ2-6
TGTGCCAGCTCACCACTTCGGCTCTCTGGGGCCAACGTCCTGACTTTC
CASSPLRLSGANVLTF
>.|TRBD2|TRBV20-1|TRBJ2-1
TGCAGTGCTAGATCGCGGGGGGGCCTCGATGAGCAGTTCTTC
CSARSRGGLDEQFF
>.|.|TRBV3-1|TRBJ2-7
TGTGCCAGCAGCCAAGTCAGCCGGGGCTCCTACGAGCAGTACTTC
CASSQVSRGSYEQYF
>many|TRBD2|TRBV5-1|TRBJ2-5
TGCGCCAGCAGCACGGGACTACAAGAGACCCAGTACTTC
CASSTGLQETQYF
>few|.|TRBV12-3/TRBV12-4|TRBJ2-2
TGTGCCAGCAGTTTAATAGGGGCGAACACCGGGGAGCTGTTTTTT
CASSLIGANTGELFF
>.|.|TRBV20-1|TRBJ2-1
TGCAGTGCCTCACTTCGCGAGCAGTTCTTC
CSASLREQFF
>many|.|TRBV12-3/TRBV12-4|TRBJ2-7
TGCGCCAGCAGCCTCGGGACCCGTGGAGAGCAGTACTTC
CASSLGTRGEQYF
>few|.|TRBV6-2/TRBV6-3|TRBJ2-7
TGTGCCAGCAGCTCATATCCGGGGGACAGCTACGAGCAGTACTTC
CASSSYPGDSYEQYF
>few|.|TRBV14|TRBJ2-1
TGTGCCAGCAGCCAAGAGTTACATGAGCAGTTCTTC
CASSQELHEQFF
>few|.|TRBV28|TRBJ2-1
TGTGCCAGCAGCTGGCAGGAAAGCTCCTACAATGAGCAGTTCTTC
CASSWQESSYNEQFF
>.|.|TRBV7-2|TRBJ1-1
TGTGCCAGCAGGCCCGTGGGGGTTCCTGAAGCTTTCTTT
CASRPVGVPEAFF
>few|.|TRBV6-4|TRBJ2-3
TGTGCCAGCAGAGTTACGGCAGGGGACACAGATACGCAGTATTTT
CASRVTAGDTDTQYF
>.|.|TRBV11-2|TRBJ2-6
TGTGCCAGCAGCCGATTAGGGGGGGTCTTGGTCGGGGCCAACGTCCTGACTTTC
CASSRLGGVLVGANVLTF
>few|TRBD1|TRBV5-5|TRBJ1-1
TGTGCCAGCAGCGGAACGGGACAGACGAACACTGAAGCTTTCTTT
CASSGTGQTNTEAFF
>.|.|TRBV20-1|TRBJ2-1
TGCAGTGCTAGCGAGGCGGGACAGAATGAGCAGTTCTTC
CSASEAGQNEQFF
>many|TRBD1|TRBV7-9|TRBJ1-2
TGTGCCAGCAGCTTTGCAGGGGGCTATGGCTACACCTTC
CASSFAGGYGYTF
>.|.|TRBV11-1|TRBJ2-1
TGTGCCAGCGGACTTGCGGAGGGAGGACTCAATGAGCAGTTCTTC
CASGLAEGGLNEQFF
>.|.|TRBV4-3|TRBJ1-2
TGCGCCAGCAGCCAACAGGGAACTATGTATGGCTACACCTTC
CASSQQGTMYGYTF
>few|TRBD2|TRBV7-2|TRBJ2-3
TGTGCCAGCAGAACCGGGACTAGGAGCGGAGATACGCAGTATTTT
CASRTGTRSGDTQYF
>.|.|TRBV27|TRBJ2-1
TGTGCCAGCAGTTTATCGACCGTTCTCTCCTACAATGAGCAGTTCTTC
CASSLSTVLSYNEQFF
>.|.|TRBV6-1|TRBJ2-7
TGTGCCAGCAGCCCCGCTGGCCCCGGTACGGGACAAAACTACGAGCAGTATTTC
CASSPAGPGTGQNYEQYF
>.|TRBD2|TRBV12-3/TRBV12-4|TRBJ2-7
TGTGCCAGCAGTTTAGGGACTAGCGCCCGCTCCTGCGAGCAGTACTTC
CASSLGTSARSCEQYF
>.|TRBD2|TRBV2|TRBJ2-1
TGTGCCAGCAGTCCCCCTCGGGGGGGGGCCTCGAATGAGCAGTTCTTC
CASSPPRGGASNEQFF
>many|TRBD1|TRBV7-9|TRBJ2-7
TGTGCCAGCAGCGCCGGACAGGGAGGCGAGCAGTACTTC
CASSAGQGGEQYF
>many|TRBD2|TRBV5-1|TRBJ2-5
TGCGCCAGCAGCCAGGGACTAGCGGGAGGGCCCGAGACCCAGTACTTC
CASSQGLAGGPETQYF
>.|.|TRBV7-8|TRBJ2-7
TGTGCCAGCAGCTCACACCAAGCCCACGAGCAGTACTTC
CASSSHQAHEQYF
>.|.|TRBV20-1|TRBJ2-1
TGCAGTGCTAGAGATCGGATAGCCCTCGGGGAGCAGTTCTTC
CSARDRIALGEQFF
>.|TRBD2|TRBV28|TRBJ2-7
TGTGCCAGCAGAATACTGACTAGCGGGAGCTCCTACGAGCAGTACTTC
CASRILTSGSSYEQYF